A selection of T cell receptor beta chains follows, all from one sample in a study of identical twins. Each CDR3 protein is one row after TCRdb ran MiXCR on the 5' RACE reads. Altogether some 730,000 distinct CDR3 sequences are present, roughly 18% being singletons, with the ten largest covering roughly 13%. Another study also made use of these data, one on T cells expressing NK-cell markers.

Sequenced material: PBMCs. All receptors come from a woman under 30 in good health. CDR3s include the opening cysteine and the closing phenylalanine or tryptophan. The D gene is left open where the match is weak.

TRBV10-3	TRBJ2-7	-	14	CAISSTGREYEQYF
TRBV29-1	TRBJ2-3	-	14	CSSSDRFSTDTQYF
TRBV18	TRBJ2-7	TRBD2	15	CASSPPSSGSYEQYF
TRBV2	TRBJ2-7	TRBD1	14	CASGRTGDSYEQYF
TRBV7-7	TRBJ2-1	-	15	CASSLGIPSYNEQFF
TRBV12-3/TRBV12-4	TRBJ2-3	TRBD1	14	CASSLGQGIGTQYF
TRBV20-1	TRBJ2-5	-	17	CSARDLFRGGTQETQYF
TRBV5-5	TRBJ1-2	-	14	CASTSADTFYGYTF
TRBV9	TRBJ2-3	TRBD2	17	CASSVQASGGASDTQYF
TRBV20-1	TRBJ2-7	-	12	CSARAGGDEQYF
TRBV7-3	TRBJ2-3	TRBD2	14	CASSSGGRSDTQYF
TRBV5-1	TRBJ1-5	TRBD1	15	CASSFSGQGNQPQHF
TRBV6-1	TRBJ2-3	-	13	CATGTFPRDTQYF
TRBV11-2	TRBJ2-7	TRBD1	13	CASSSRQGAEQYF
TRBV28	TRBJ2-4	-	19	CASSFSRGTDPLAKNIQYF
TRBV6-5	TRBJ2-1	-	18	CASSSPSSPAHHNNEQFF
TRBV11-3	TRBJ1-1	TRBD1	16	CASRSPGQGMKTEAFF
TRBV5-1	TRBJ2-5	TRBD2	12	CASSSSGRPENF
TRBV20-1	TRBJ2-3	-	15	CSAREHGQSTDTQYF
TRBV5-1	TRBJ2-3	TRBD2	19	CASSLKGGERLARSDTQYF
TRBV12-3/TRBV12-4	TRBJ1-1	-	15	CASSPAGNLNTEAFF
TRBV10-3	TRBJ1-5	-	15	CAISELMDGNQPQHF
TRBV12-3/TRBV12-4	TRBJ1-2	-	16	CASSLDNRAGRSGYTF
TRBV4-1	TRBJ2-3	TRBD1	17	CASSQGLTGSSTDTQYF
TRBV9	TRBJ2-3	TRBD2	20	CASSPRSGPSGGASTDTQYF
TRBV29-1	TRBJ2-3	TRBD1	14	CSVELDRELDTQYF
TRBV9	TRBJ2-3	TRBD2	15	CASSVSGGDLDTQYF
TRBV20-1	TRBJ2-4	-	12	CSARVNVNIQYF
TRBV12-3/TRBV12-4	TRBJ1-1	TRBD1	14	CAGDRVEGGTEAFF
TRBV4-3	TRBJ2-1	TRBD1	16	CANSQGGQGFFYEQFF
TRBV15	TRBJ2-1	TRBD2	17	CATSSGRSGSRYNEQFF
TRBV2	TRBJ2-1	-	13	CASSSPLYNEQFF
TRBV29-1	TRBJ1-2	-	14	CSVESGQGSYGYTF
TRBV14	TRBJ1-2	-	16	CASSQDAGRADYGYTF
TRBV29-1	TRBJ2-2	-	13	CSVADPNTGELFF
TRBV3-1	TRBJ2-7	-	16	CASSSAWGEASYEQYF
TRBV19	TRBJ2-7	-	15	CASSMGYRGGYEQYF
TRBV4-3	TRBJ2-5	TRBD2	13	CASFRLAGETQYF
TRBV12-3/TRBV12-4	TRBJ2-5	-	14	CASRARGDQETQYF
TRBV5-1	TRBJ2-1	-	12	CASRIDGGEQFF
TRBV9	TRBJ2-3	-	15	CASSVEGRNTDTQYF
TRBV12-3/TRBV12-4	TRBJ1-4	-	15	CASRPQTGRNEKLFF
TRBV7-9	TRBJ2-1	TRBD2	16	CASSDSGTSVINEQFF
TRBV6-6	TRBJ2-1	-	12	CASREMGDEQFF
TRBV7-2	TRBJ2-1	TRBD2	16	CASSRPGLATYNEQFF
TRBV6-1	TRBJ2-3	-	14	CASTRPPGPDTQYF
TRBV5-1	TRBJ2-3	-	15	CASSFSSGNSDTQYF
TRBV20-1	TRBJ1-5	-	15	CSAFNGRDRNQPQHF
TRBV15	TRBJ2-2	-	14	CATARTSNTGELFF
TRBV5-1	TRBJ2-7	TRBD2	16	CASSLGSSGSFYEQYF
TRBV29-1	TRBJ2-1	-	16	CSVETGLGSSYNEQFF
TRBV27	TRBJ1-2	TRBD1	15	CASSFTGGAVYGYTF